The 7 T cell receptor beta chains presented below share a single source sample, sequenced in a study of molecular identifiers for immune sequencing clone quantification. One entry per CDR3 protein results from TCRdb running MiXCR on the PCR reads. Of fewer than 100,000 distinct CDR3 sequences detected, roughly a fifth appear once; the ten largest clones hold about 0.95%. The source material was naive CD8+ T cells from blood, with Jurkat cell RNA spiked in. Subset meaning: FACS-sorted CD8+CD4-CCR7+CD45RA+ naive T cells. The receptor set was obtained from a human donor in good health. Some libraries in this study had Jurkat cell RNA spiked in.

V is TRBV19 and J is TRBJ2-7; D perhaps matches TRBD2 (5 bases). The V gene lost 1 base and the J gene lost 0 bases, with 10 bases spanning the gap. The V gene's germline CDR1 is LNHDA and CDR2 SQIVND (reference sequence). This CDR3 is built from 15 residues. The CDR3 region is CASSIGTGFSYEQYF. CDR3 DNA: TGTGCCAGTAGTATAGGAACGGGGTTCTCCTACGAGCAGTACTTC.

Concerning this clonotype itself: This may be a read error, as it is one base from a much larger clone. V usage is TRBV7-9 and J usage is TRBJ1-5; D is uncertain. Trimming pared 5 bases from V and 11 bases from J, leaving 19 bases between. This CDR3 has 14 amino acids. Germline lookup yields CDR1 SEHNR and CDR2 FQNEAQ (reference sequence). The chain's CDR3 is CASSVDSASMAQHF. The CDR3 coding sequence is TGTGCCAGCAGCGTAGACTCAGCCTCGATGGCCCAGCATTTT.

In this sample, this clonotype turned up many times. The chain couples TRBV14 to TRBJ1-2; 9 positions agree with TRBD1. The V and J ends lost 0 bases and 3 bases, in that order; junction bases with no gene match: 8. CDR3 length: 17 amino acids. From germline, CDR1 is SGHDN and CDR2 FVKESK. The CDR3, as DNA: TGTGCCAGCAGCCAAGATTGGAGGGACAGGGATGACTATGGCTACACCTTC. Protein sequence: CASSQDWRDRDDYGYTF.

This clonotype was observed at least ten times. The V and J genes are TRBV7-9 and TRBJ2-7, with D tentatively TRBD1 (5 bases). The ends were cut back, 5 bases at V and 7 bases at J, with 12 bases in the middle. Germline values: CDR1 SEHNR, CDR2 FQNEAQ (reference sequence). The CDR3 is 12 residues long. The chain's CDR3 is CASSPFKGEQYF. For the CDR3, the DNA is TGTGCCAGCAGCCCGTTTAAGGGGGAGCAGTACTTC.

Many counts were recorded for this clonotype. V usage is TRBV4-1 and J usage is TRBJ2-7; maybe TRBD1 (5 bases). Germline V gene lookup returns CDR1 MGHRA and CDR2 YSYEKL. Between the trimmed V and J ends, which lost 0 bases and 3 bases, there was a span of 9 bases. The CDR3 contains 14 residues. CDR3 nucleotide sequence: TGCGCCAGCAGCCAAGAACCCGACAGCTACGAGCAGTACTTC. Amino acids: CASSQEPDSYEQYF.

Turning to this clonotype: It is likely a read error, because the conserved phenylalanine at the end of the CDR3 is missing. The chain employs TRBV6-5 and TRBJ2-7, with a weak D call TRBD2 (5 bases). The CDR3 spans 14 residues. Germline values: CDR1 MNHEY, CDR2 SVGAGI. CDR3 region: CASSWGESSYEQYL. The CDR3 DNA reads as TGTGCCAGCAGTTGGGGAGAGAGCTCCTACGAACAGTACCTC.

This clonotype appeared a few times. The chain joins TRBV30 to TRBJ2-5, with D uncertain. Germline V CDR1 and CDR2: GTSNPN, SVGIG (reference sequence). Between the trimmed V and J ends, which lost 4 bases and 4 bases, there was a span of 10 bases. The CDR3 is made up of 12 amino acids. The CDR3 coding sequence is TGTGCCTGGACAGTTTCGGGAGAGACCCAGTACTTC. As protein: CAWTVSGETQYF.